What follows are 18 T cell receptor beta chains derived from one specimen sequenced in a study of radiotherapy plus CTLA-4 blockade in lung cancer. Profiled with immunoSEQ multiplex PCR; TCRdb holds only in-frame clones, not every one. The table lists approximately 90,000 clones, 80% to 90% of them singletons, with roughly 0.85% in the top ten. The sequences come from peripheral blood, collected from a patient treated with radiotherapy plus ipilimumab. These receptors were taken from a human donor with non-small cell lung cancer who had stable disease on radiotherapy plus ipilimumab.

The V and J genes are TRBV5-5 and TRBJ2-7; D remains ambiguous. The CDR3 contains 15 residues. Germline-derived CDR1 and CDR2 are SGHKS and YYEKEE (reference sequence). V lost 1 base to trimming and J lost 0 bases, with 11 bases between them. The CDR3 DNA reads TGTGCCAGCAGCTTGCGGACCCTTAGCTCCTACGAGCAGTACTTC. Translating gives CASSLRTLSSYEQYF.

CDR3 residues: CASSQTGGWNQPQHF. The CDR3 bases are TGTGCCAGCAGTCAGACAGGGGGTTGGAATCAGCCCCAGCATTTT. This rearrangement joins TRBV6-1 to TRBJ1-5, with 9 bases identical to TRBD1. Germline V gene sequence: CDR1 MNHNS, CDR2 SASEGT. This CDR3 spans 15 amino acids. Trimming removed 5 bases from V and 4 bases from J; junction bases left unmatched: 6.

This clone was detected only once. The V gene is TRBV5-1, the J gene TRBJ2-3; D remains unclear. Trimming removed 0 bases from V and 4 bases from J, with 12 bases in between. This CDR3 is 15 amino acids long. Germline CDR1 is SGHRS and CDR2 is YFSETQ. The CDR3 DNA reads as TGCGCCAGCAGCTTGGGAACGGCAGGCGCAGATACGCAGTATTTT. This codes for CASSLGTAGADTQYF.

V gene TRBV15 combines with J gene TRBJ1-1, with TRBD1 identical over 7 bases. The germline CDR1 and CDR2 sequences are LNHNV and YYDKDF (reference sequence). The CDR3 length is 13 residues. Trimming took 2 bases from V and 6 from J; bases not matched to a gene: 3. The DNA for the CDR3 is TGTGCCACCAGCAGAACAGGGGTATCTGAAGCTTTCTTT. Translating it yields CATSRTGVSEAFF.

The gene calls are TRBV4-2 and TRBJ1-6; the match to TRBD1 covers 9 bases. From germline, CDR1 is LGHNA and CDR2 YNFKEQ. V shed 0 bases, J shed 7 bases, and the junction held 4 bases outside the gene matches. The CDR3 extends over 16 amino acids. For the CDR3, the DNA is TGTGCCAGCAGCCAAGAGGAAGGGACAGGGAATTCACCCCTCCACTTT. Protein: CASSQEEGTGNSPLHF.

By sample fraction, this clone is medium-sized. At one boundary the junction diverges from the germline segment, which might be a read error. The V call is TRBV6-1, the J call TRBJ2-7, with D unresolved. The CDR3 has 13 residues. The germline V gene encodes CDR1 MNHNS and CDR2 SASEGT. DNA for the CDR3: TGTGCCAGCAGGGAAGGCAGTTACTACGAGCAGTACTTC. Its protein product is CASREGSYYEQYF.

The CDR3, as DNA: TGTGCCATCAGTCAGCCCCCGGGACTAGCGGTAAAAACCTACGAGCAGTACTTC. Its protein product is CAISQPPGLAVKTYEQYF. J is TRBJ2-7 and V is TRBV10-3; 11 positions match TRBD2. Germline CDR1 reads ENHRY; CDR2 reads SYGVKD. Losses at the gene ends were 5 bases for V and 2 bases for J; bases not matched to a gene: 14. This CDR3 is 18 amino acids long.

This chain connects TRBV7-2 to TRBJ2-7; 7 nucleotides line up with TRBD2. J gave up 4 bases and V 5 bases, and 8 bases lay outside the gene matches. This CDR3 comprises 14 residues. Germline assignment: CDR1 SGHTA and CDR2 FQGNSA. This CDR3 reads CASSPPRTRYEQYF. The CDR3 DNA sequence: TGTGCCAGCAGCCCCCCCCGGACTAGGTACGAGCAGTACTTC.

The chain uses TRBV5-1 and TRBJ2-3, with TRBD2 identical over 12 bases. Germline-derived CDR1 and CDR2 are SGHRS and YFSETQ. This CDR3 is 15 amino acids long. V lost 9 bases and J lost 3; bases outside the gene matches: 8. CDR3 nucleotides: TGCGCCACCTCTAGCGGGGGGGCATTAACAGATACGCAGTATTTT. This sequence encodes CATSSGGALTDTQYF.

The gene calls are TRBV6-6 and TRBJ1-2, with D hard to call. This CDR3 has 13 residues. Trimming took 5 bases from V and 7 from J, leaving 14 bases between them. Per germline, CDR1 MNHNY and CDR2 SVGAGI (reference sequence). The CDR3 here is CASSPQVGSGYTF. In DNA form, the CDR3 reads TGTGCCAGCAGTCCCCAGGTTGGCAGTGGCTACACCTTC.

The V and J genes are TRBV7-9 and TRBJ2-5, with D possibly matching TRBD2 (7 bases). The ends were cut back, 3 bases at V and 4 bases at J, with 15 bases in the middle. The CDR3 spans 15 residues. The germline gives CDR1 SEHNR, CDR2 FQNEAQ (reference sequence). The CDR3 loop reads CASSLLQGGLETQYF. CDR3 nucleotides: TGTGCCAGCAGCTTGTTACAGGGAGGGTTAGAGACCCAGTACTTC.

The chain carries TRBV18 and TRBJ2-2; 12 positions match TRBD2. The germline V gene encodes CDR1 KGHSH and CDR2 LQKENI. V was pared by 0 bases and J by 6 bases, with 5 bases of the junction left unmatched. The CDR3 totals 17 residues. DNA of the CDR3: TGTGCCAGCTCACCACCTAGACTAGCGGGAGTTCCCGGGGAGCTGTTTTTT. Protein product: CASSPPRLAGVPGELFF.

The rearrangement uses TRBV5-1 and TRBJ2-1, with 10 bases lining up with TRBD2. CDR3 length equals 16 residues. J gave up 4 bases and V 0 bases, and 4 bases lay outside the gene matches. From germline, CDR1 is SGHRS and CDR2 YFSETQ. As DNA, the CDR3 is TGCGCCAGCAGCTTGGATGGTAGCGGGGGGTACAATGAGCAGTTCTTC. Its protein product is CASSLDGSGGYNEQFF.

CDR3 loop: CASSEDLARNIQYF. The CDR3 region has the DNA TGCGCCAGCAGTGAGGATCTAGCCCGGAACATTCAGTACTTC. J is TRBJ2-4 and V is TRBV10-1, with D possibly matching TRBD2 (5 bases). The ends were cut back, 2 bases at V and 7 bases at J, with 12 bases in the middle. Germline V CDR1 and CDR2: WNHNN, SYGVQD (reference sequence). This CDR3 has 14 residues.

The chain combines TRBV30 with TRBJ1-5, with TRBD1 matching 7 bases. CDR1 GTSNPN and CDR2 SVGIG come from the germline V gene (reference sequence). The CDR3 consists of 16 residues. V was pared by 1 base and J by 6 bases, with 12 bases of the junction left unmatched. Here the CDR3 reads CAWSGGRAGGGQPQHF. The CDR3 bases are TGTGCCTGGAGTGGGGGCAGAGCAGGGGGTGGTCAGCCCCAGCATTTT.

The chain couples TRBV28 to TRBJ2-4; possible D gene TRBD1, 7 bases. CDR1 and CDR2 (germline): MDHEN, SYDVKM. The V end was cut by 1 base, the J end by 1 base, with 11 bases between. This CDR3 spans 16 amino acids. The CDR3 loop is CASSLLSGGAKNIQYF. DNA of the CDR3: TGTGCCAGCAGTTTATTATCAGGGGGGGCCAAAAACATTCAGTACTTC.

The DNA for the CDR3 is TGTGCCAGCAGCGAAGGAGGCACAGGGTTCGTGGAAGAGACCCAGTACTTC. This encodes CASSEGGTGFVEETQYF. This rearrangement joins TRBV7-2 to TRBJ2-5, with a possible D match to TRBD1 (6 bases). Germline V gene lookup returns CDR1 SGHTA and CDR2 FQGNSA. With 5 bases removed from V and 3 bases from J, the gap between germline ends came to 22 bases. The CDR3 has 17 amino acids.

The chain recombines TRBV6-5 with TRBJ1-2; 7 bases align to TRBD1. The CDR3 loop spans 14 amino acids. In germline, CDR1 is MNHEY, CDR2 SVGAGI. V gave up 6 bases and J gave up 4 bases; unmatched junction bases: 8. CDR3: CASSLDRVSYGYTF. The CDR3, as DNA: TGTGCCAGCAGCCTAGACAGGGTGAGCTATGGCTACACCTTC.